One sample yielded the 25 T cell receptor beta chains listed below, sequenced in a study of monozygotic twins with cystic fibrosis. Assay used: immunoSEQ multiplex PCR; TCRdb lists only in-frame clones, some missing. This table holds 25,000 to 30,000 clones, around nine tenths found once. The sample consisted of blood. These receptors originate from a girl under 10 years old with cystic fibrosis.

This chain links TRBV4-2 with TRBJ2-7; D call uncertain. The CDR3 has 15 amino acids. The germline CDR1 and CDR2 sequences are LGHNA and YNFKEQ. V was clipped by 0 bases and J by 2 bases, with 11 bases between them. CDR3 region: CASSQDGRGTYEQYF. CDR3 in DNA: TGTGCCAGCAGCCAAGACGGCCGCGGTACCTACGAGCAGTACTTC.

This clone was observed once. The rearrangement links TRBV9 to TRBJ2-3; D is undetermined. The germline V gene encodes CDR1 SGDLS and CDR2 YYNGEE. Trimming stripped 0 bases from V and 5 bases from J, with 7 bases between. This CDR3 has 13 residues. The DNA for the CDR3 is TGTGCCAGCAGCGTAGCTCCCCTAGATACGCAGTATTTT. Translating gives CASSVAPLDTQYF.

This clone occurred once. V gene TRBV4-3 combines with J gene TRBJ2-1; D is unresolved. The CDR3 is made up of 15 amino acids. Germline V CDR1 and CDR2: LGHNA, YSLEER. Trimming stripped 4 bases from V and 4 bases from J, with 14 bases between. The CDR3 here is CASSPRSNWYNEQFF. The DNA of the CDR3 is TGCGCCAGCAGCCCAAGATCAAACTGGTACAATGAGCAGTTCTTC.

The V call is TRBV27, the J call TRBJ2-2, with 11 bases that match TRBD1. The germline V gene has CDR1 MNHEY and CDR2 SMNVEV (reference sequence). The V and J ends lost 2 bases and 5 bases, in that order; junction bases with no gene match: 1. This CDR3 has 15 amino acids. The CDR3 loop is CASSLGQGATGELFF. CDR3 nucleotides: TGTGCCAGCAGTTTAGGACAGGGGGCTACCGGGGAGCTGTTTTTT.

This clone was observed once. CDR3 sequence: CASSLCKEWSNQPQHF. CDR3 sequence (DNA): TGTGCCAGCAGCTTGTGTAAGGAATGGAGCAATCAGCCCCAGCATTTT. The chain employs TRBV6-6 and TRBJ1-5, with D unclear. V lost 6 bases and J 1 base, leaving 16 bases between the germline ends. From germline, CDR1 is MNHNY and CDR2 SVGAGI (reference sequence). The CDR3 is 16 residues long.

A single count supports this clone. The CDR3 nucleotides read TGTGCCAGTATGGAATGGGGGAGCTCTGGAAACACCATATATTTT. This translates into CASMEWGSSGNTIYF. The gene calls are TRBV19 and TRBJ1-3; tentatively, D is TRBD1 (5 bases). Trimming stripped 7 bases from V and 0 bases from J, with 13 bases between. CDR3 length: 15 amino acids. In germline, CDR1 is LNHDA, CDR2 SQIVND (reference sequence).

The CDR3 nucleotides are TGTGCCAGTAGTATTCGGGCGGACAGTGCGGGACACACCATATATTTT. It yields the protein CASSIRADSAGHTIYF. This chain joins TRBV19 and TRBJ1-3; TRBD1 is a possible D gene (6 bases). The CDR3 length is 16 residues. Trimming stripped 3 bases from V and 8 bases from J, with 20 bases between. Per germline, CDR1 LNHDA and CDR2 SQIVND (reference sequence).

The chain joins TRBV5-4 to TRBJ1-2; 7 nucleotides line up with TRBD1. This CDR3 has 13 residues. CDR1 and CDR2 (germline): SGHNT, YYREEE (reference sequence). V lost 2 bases, J lost 6 bases, and 4 bases stayed unmatched. Here the CDR3 reads CASSFPDRHGYTF. CDR3 coding DNA: TGTGCCAGCAGCTTTCCGGACAGGCATGGCTACACCTTC.

V and J are TRBV7-6 and TRBJ1-1, with 8 bases fitting TRBD1. The CDR3 contains 14 residues. Germline V lookup: CDR1 SGHVS, CDR2 FNYEAQ. Trimming at V came to 5 bases and at J to 5 bases, leaving 7 bases not matched to a gene. The CDR3 DNA reads as TGTGCCAGCAGCCAAACTCAGGGGGCTACTGAAGCTTTCTTT. Translating it yields CASSQTQGATEAFF.

The chain combines TRBV5-4 with TRBJ1-2; D may be TRBD1 (6 bases). The CDR3 is 13 residues long. From germline, CDR1 is SGHNT and CDR2 YYREEE (reference sequence). V lost 5 bases and J lost 3, with 11 bases in between. CDR3 DNA sequence: TGTGCCAGCAGAAAAGAGGGGGACTATGGCTACACCTTC. Protein product: CASRKEGDYGYTF.

J is TRBJ2-2 and V is TRBV12-5, with no clear D. In germline, CDR1 is LGHNT, CDR2 FRNRAP. The CDR3 is made up of 12 amino acids. Trimming cost V 4 bases and J 6 bases, with 6 bases left between them. DNA for the CDR3: TGTGCTAGTGGTTCCGACGCCGGGGAGCTGTTTTTT. Translated, it gives CASGSDAGELFF.

For the CDR3, the DNA is TGTGCCAGCAGCTTAGCTGAGATAAACGAGCAGTACTTC. Translating it yields CASSLAEINEQYF. V gene TRBV7-9 combines with J gene TRBJ2-7; no reliable D call. This CDR3 contains 13 residues. Trimming stripped 0 bases from V and 5 bases from J, with 8 bases between. Germline lookup yields CDR1 SEHNR and CDR2 FQNEAQ (reference sequence).

The chain employs TRBV19 and TRBJ1-2, with D hard to call. Germline-derived CDR1 and CDR2 are LNHDA and SQIVND (reference sequence). V was shortened by 9 bases and J by 4 bases, with 6 bases between the two germline ends. This CDR3 contains 10 residues. The CDR3 loop reads CARPSYGYTF. CDR3 DNA sequence: TGTGCCAGGCCTAGCTATGGCTACACCTTC.

The chain uses TRBV7-2 and TRBJ2-7; 7 bases agree with TRBD1. Germline CDR1 and CDR2: SGHTA and FQGNSA. The CDR3 extends over 16 amino acids. After removal of 5 bases from V and 3 bases from J, the junction contained 13 bases not matched to a gene. The CDR3 DNA sequence: TGTGCCAGCAGCCCGCCTGACAGGGCTACCTTCTACGAGCAGTACTTC. Its protein product is CASSPPDRATFYEQYF.

Comment on this clone: One end of the junction fails to match germline, which may point to a read error. The chain recombines TRBV4-1 with TRBJ1-4; D ambiguous. The V gene's germline CDR1 is MGHRA and CDR2 YSYEKL. CDR3 size: 12 residues. This CDR3 reads CASSQENVKLFF. For the CDR3, the DNA is TGCGCCAGCAGCCAAGAGAATGTAAAACTGTTTTTT.

The chain uses TRBV7-2 and TRBJ2-5, with 9 nucleotides matching TRBD1. The CDR3 is made up of 15 amino acids. Germline trimming cut 4 bases from V and 5 bases from J; bases unmatched to any gene: 8. Germline CDR1 and CDR2: SGHTA and FQGNSA. CDR3 sequence: CASSYNRGRLETQYF. The CDR3 nucleotides are TGTGCCAGCAGCTATAACAGGGGGCGCCTGGAGACCCAGTACTTC.

This sequence joins TRBV19 and TRBJ1-1; 7 bases are shared with TRBD1. In germline, CDR1 is LNHDA, CDR2 SQIVND (reference sequence). CDR3 length: 14 amino acids. V lost 3 bases and J lost 1; bases outside the gene matches: 2. CDR3 protein: CASSMGQSNTEAFF. The CDR3 nucleotides are TGTGCCAGTAGTATGGGACAGTCGAACACTGAAGCTTTCTTT.

V gene TRBV4-1 combines with J gene TRBJ2-3; D call uncertain. Deletions cut 5 bases from V and 2 bases from J, with 17 bases between. Germline V gene data show CDR1 as MGHRA and CDR2 as YSYEKL. This CDR3 contains 16 residues. The DNA of the CDR3 is TGCGCCAGCAGCTCCCTGTGGGTCAGCAACACAGATACGCAGTATTTT. It codes for CASSSLWVSNTDTQYF.

V usage is TRBV19 and J usage is TRBJ1-6, with a tentative D call TRBD1 (5 bases). Trimming took 3 bases from V and 2 from J, leaving 11 bases between them. CDR3 length: 16 residues. Germline assignment: CDR1 LNHDA and CDR2 SQIVND (reference sequence). The CDR3 nucleotides read TGTGCCAGTAGTATGGGGCAGGACACCTATAATTCACCCCTCCACTTT. Its protein product is CASSMGQDTYNSPLHF.

J is TRBJ1-1 and V is TRBV4-1; TRBD1 matches at 9 bases. The V segment lost 0 bases and the J segment 7 bases; nucleotides outside the gene matches: 6. The germline V gene has CDR1 MGHRA and CDR2 YSYEKL. The CDR3 loop spans 15 amino acids. The CDR3 loop is CASSQDGDRGIEAFF. The CDR3 region has the DNA TGCGCCAGCAGCCAAGACGGAGACAGGGGGATTGAAGCTTTCTTT.

This chain joins TRBV30 and TRBJ2-5; 11 bases are shared with TRBD1. The CDR3 runs to 14 residues. Germline V gene sequence: CDR1 GTSNPN, CDR2 SVGIG (reference sequence). The V segment lost 5 bases and the J segment 3 bases; nucleotides outside the gene matches: 5. DNA of the CDR3: TGTGCCTGGGATAGGACAGGGGGCAAAGAGACCCAGTACTTC. Protein product: CAWDRTGGKETQYF.

The chain has TRBV5-6 and TRBJ1-2, with 10 bases aligning to TRBD1. Germline loops: CDR1 SGHDT, CDR2 YYEEEE. Trimming at V came to 0 bases and at J to 4 bases, leaving 6 bases not matched to a gene. The CDR3 loop spans 16 amino acids. The CDR3 reads CASSLGQGALIYGYTF. The CDR3 region has the DNA TGTGCCAGCAGCTTGGGACAGGGGGCACTCATCTATGGCTACACCTTC.

The rearrangement uses TRBV14 and TRBJ2-3, with TRBD2 as a possible D gene (5 bases). Between the trimmed V and J ends, which lost 4 bases and 3 bases, there was a span of 14 bases. The CDR3 consists of 15 residues. CDR1 and CDR2 (germline): SGHDN, FVKESK. CDR3 nucleotides: TGTGCCAGCAGCCGCTCTAGCATCGCAACAGATACGCAGTATTTT. Translating gives CASSRSSIATDTQYF.

The chain joins TRBV7-9 to TRBJ2-7; D assignment may be TRBD1 or TRBD2 (5 bases each). V was trimmed by 6 bases and J by 3 bases, leaving 18 bases between them. The CDR3 has 15 residues. Germline CDR1 and CDR2: SEHNR and FQNEAQ (reference sequence). The CDR3 spells CASRTLGTQDYEQYF. CDR3 sequence (DNA): TGTGCCAGCAGAACATTGGGGACCCAAGACTACGAGCAGTACTTC.

This clone was recorded once. The chain uses TRBV9 and TRBJ1-6; D perhaps matches TRBD1 (5 bases). The germline gives CDR1 SGDLS, CDR2 YYNGEE. The CDR3 totals 16 residues. Trimming stripped 0 bases from V and 7 bases from J, with 14 bases between. CDR3: CASSVGTGWGNSPLHF. The CDR3 DNA sequence: TGTGCCAGCAGCGTAGGTACAGGCTGGGGGAATTCACCCCTCCACTTT.